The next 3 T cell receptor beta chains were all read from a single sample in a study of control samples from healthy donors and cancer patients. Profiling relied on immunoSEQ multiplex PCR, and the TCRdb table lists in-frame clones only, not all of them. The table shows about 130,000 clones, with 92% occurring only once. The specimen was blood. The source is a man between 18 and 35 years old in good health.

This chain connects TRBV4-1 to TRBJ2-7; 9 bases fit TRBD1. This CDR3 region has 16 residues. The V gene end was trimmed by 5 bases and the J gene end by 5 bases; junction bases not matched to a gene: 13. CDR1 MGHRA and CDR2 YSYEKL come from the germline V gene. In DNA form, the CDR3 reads TGCGCCAGCAGCGGAGAGGGGGACAGGGTACGGAACGAGCAGTACTTC. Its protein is CASSGEGDRVRNEQYF.

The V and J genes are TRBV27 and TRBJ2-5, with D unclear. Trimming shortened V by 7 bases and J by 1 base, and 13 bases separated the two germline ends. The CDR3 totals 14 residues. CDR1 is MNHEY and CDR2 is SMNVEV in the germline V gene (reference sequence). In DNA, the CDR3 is TGTGCCAGCAATGGGTGGTCCGGCCAAGAGACCCAGTACTTC. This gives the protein CASNGWSGQETQYF.

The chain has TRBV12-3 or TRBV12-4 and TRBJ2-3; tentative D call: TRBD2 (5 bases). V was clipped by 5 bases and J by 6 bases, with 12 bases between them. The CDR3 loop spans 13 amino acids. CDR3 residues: CASSGSFSDTQYF. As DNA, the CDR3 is TGTGCCAGCAGTGGGAGCTTCAGCGATACGCAGTATTTT.